The 16 T cell receptor beta chains presented below share a single source sample, sequenced in a study of blood T cell repertoires in COVID-19. The data were produced by immunoSEQ multiplex PCR, yet TCRdb's version contains in-frame clones alone and is incomplete. The sample records about 130,000 clones, about 89% being singletons. Sequencing input: peripheral blood. The receptors were sampled from a woman aged 70-85 years with COVID-19, enrolled during active disease.

This clone occurred a few times. The chain is built from TRBV10-1 and TRBJ1-1, with a tentative D call TRBD1 (6 bases). V was cut by 6 bases and J by 11 bases, with 22 bases left in between. CDR1 WNHNN and CDR2 SYGVQD come from the germline V gene (reference sequence). CDR3 length: 14 residues. The CDR3 nucleotides are TGCGCCAGCAGCCCTCCCGGACAGCACCTTTGGGCTTTCTTT. Translated, it gives CASSPPGQHLWAFF.

This clone was seen a single time. This chain links TRBV5-6 with TRBJ1-4; 7 nucleotides match TRBD1. Trimming at V came to 0 bases and at J to 5 bases, leaving 4 bases not matched to a gene. This CDR3 spans 15 amino acids. CDR1 and CDR2 from the germline V gene are SGHDT and YYEEEE. As DNA, the CDR3 is TGTGCCAGCAGCTTGGCAGGGGGGCGGAATGAAAAACTGTTTTTT. It codes for CASSLAGGRNEKLFF.

V gene TRBV28 combines with J gene TRBJ1-3; no firm D call. CDR3 length: 15 amino acids. V lost 4 bases and J 4 bases, leaving 14 bases between the germline ends. Germline V gene sequence: CDR1 MDHEN, CDR2 SYDVKM. The CDR3 DNA reads TGTGCCAGCAGTTCTTCTCGGTCGTTGGGAAACACCATATATTTT. It specifies CASSSSRSLGNTIYF.

This chain links TRBV19 with TRBJ2-1; 9 bases are shared with TRBD2. With 4 bases clipped from V and 10 bases from J, the junction kept 20 bases outside the gene matches. Germline CDR1 LNHDA, CDR2 SQIVND (reference sequence). The CDR3 runs 18 residues. The CDR3 sequence: CASSKGRAGGLTREEQFF. CDR3 DNA: TGTGCCAGTAGTAAAGGTAGAGCGGGGGGACTGACCCGGGAAGAGCAGTTCTTC.

The chain uses TRBV9 and TRBJ1-6, with D unresolved. CDR1 and CDR2 (germline): SGDLS, YYNGEE. CDR3 length: 14 residues. V was clipped by 3 bases and J by 8 bases, with 12 bases between them. CDR3: CASSEGAGHSPLHF. As DNA, the CDR3 is TGTGCCAGCAGCGAGGGAGCTGGACATTCACCCCTCCACTTT.

This chain joins TRBV28 and TRBJ1-1; 7 bases match TRBD1. Germline values: CDR1 MDHEN, CDR2 SYDVKM. Trimming cost V 5 bases and J 5 bases; bases outside gene matches: 11. The CDR3 is made up of 15 amino acids. The CDR3 nucleotides are TGTGCCAGCAGTCAGGAGACAGGGCCGAGGACTGAAGCTTTCTTT. This codes for CASSQETGPRTEAFF. The full variable domain, its missing parts supplied by reference TRBV28 and TRBJ1-1, is DVKVTQSSRYLVKRTGEKVFLECVQDMDHENMFWYRQDPGLGLRLIYFSYDVKMKEKGDIPEGYSVSREKKERFSLILESASTNQTSMYLCASSQETGPRTEAFFGQGTRLTVV.

This rearrangement joins TRBV18 to TRBJ1-5, with 7 bases matching TRBD1. Germline trimming cut 2 bases from V and 2 bases from J; bases unmatched to any gene: 9. The CDR3 extends over 17 amino acids. Germline CDR1 and CDR2: KGHSH and LQKENI. CDR3 residues: CASSPAGGTAGNQPQHF. In nucleotides, the CDR3 is TGTGCCAGCTCACCAGCTGGGGGGACAGCTGGCAATCAGCCCCAGCATTTT.

This clone was seen only once. This chain uses TRBV7-9 with TRBJ2-1; tentatively, D is TRBD1 (5 bases). V shed 4 bases and J shed 0 bases, with 13 bases lying between them. The V gene's germline CDR1 is SEHNR and CDR2 FQNEAQ (reference sequence). There are 16 residues in the CDR3. The CDR3 sequence is CASSSWGTYSYNEQFF. In DNA form, the CDR3 reads TGTGCCAGCAGCTCCTGGGGCACCTACTCCTACAATGAGCAGTTCTTC.

The CDR3 sequence: CSVEGARGGTEAFF. The CDR3, as DNA: TGCAGCGTTGAGGGCGCCAGGGGTGGTACTGAAGCTTTCTTT. This chain links TRBV29-1 with TRBJ1-1; possible D gene TRBD1, 6 bases. V lost 3 bases to trimming and J lost 5 bases, with 16 bases between them. Germline V gives CDR1 SQVTM, CDR2 ANQGSEA. The CDR3 loop spans 14 amino acids.

V and J are TRBV18 and TRBJ1-4; the D gene is possibly TRBD1 (6 bases). The CDR3 is made up of 15 amino acids. Trimming pared 6 bases from V and 7 bases from J, leaving 18 bases between. Germline CDR1 and CDR2: KGHSH and LQKENI. Here the CDR3 reads CASSPEQGEGEKLFF. CDR3 in DNA: TGTGCCAGCTCCCCCGAACAGGGAGAAGGTGAAAAACTGTTTTTT.

This clone was seen a few times. This chain connects TRBV3-1 (or the pseudogene TRBV3-2) to TRBJ1-1; TRBD1 matches 7 bases. J gave up 7 bases and V 4 bases, and 6 bases lay outside the gene matches. CDR1 and CDR2 from the germline V gene are LGHDT and YNNKEL (reference sequence). The CDR3 runs 13 residues. CDR3 in DNA: TGTGCCAGCAGCCCCGGGACAGCCTATGAAGCTTTCTTT. This codes for CASSPGTAYEAFF.

The chain has TRBV4-1 and TRBJ2-3, with 13 nucleotides matching TRBD2. V was pared by 1 base and J by 5 bases, with 6 bases of the junction left unmatched. The CDR3 covers 17 residues. Germline CDR1 MGHRA, CDR2 YSYEKL. The CDR3 DNA reads as TGCGCCAGCAGCCAAGCACTAGCGGGGGGGCCCAGAGATACGCAGTATTTT. It is translated as CASSQALAGGPRDTQYF.

The chain's CDR3 is CASASGGHKQFF. For the CDR3, the DNA is TGCGCCAGCGCATCGGGGGGGCATAAGCAGTTCTTC. This chain links TRBV5-1 with TRBJ2-1, with 8 bases that match TRBD2. The CDR3 spans 12 residues. V lost 7 bases, J lost 11 bases, and 8 bases stayed unmatched. CDR1 and CDR2 (germline): SGHRS, YFSETQ.

This clone was counted between two and nine times. The V call is TRBV30, the J call TRBJ2-4; TRBD1 matches 7 bases. The CDR3 runs 13 residues. Germline V gene sequence: CDR1 GTSNPN, CDR2 SVGIG (reference sequence). J was trimmed by 10 bases and V by 4 bases; bases with no gene match: 10. The CDR3 coding sequence is TGTGCCTGGACCATGGCAGGGGGTATGATTCAGTACTTC. Its protein product is CAWTMAGGMIQYF.

The rearrangement links TRBV6-5 to TRBJ1-1; D remains unclear. This CDR3 region has 16 residues. Trimming shortened V by 0 bases and J by 2 bases, and 13 bases separated the two germline ends. Germline values: CDR1 MNHEY, CDR2 SVGAGI. This CDR3 reads CASSYSFGVSNTEAFF. CDR3 nucleotide sequence: TGTGCCAGCAGTTACTCTTTCGGGGTATCTAACACTGAAGCTTTCTTT.

The rearrangement joins TRBV7-9 to TRBJ2-3; D gene uncertain. Germline V gene lookup returns CDR1 SEHNR and CDR2 FQNEAQ (reference sequence). The CDR3 totals 14 residues. Trimming took 3 bases from V and 0 from J, leaving 7 bases between them. The CDR3 bases are TGTGCCAGCAGCTTTGACATCAGCACAGATACGCAGTATTTT. This encodes CASSFDISTDTQYF.